This entry lists 13 T cell receptor beta chains sequenced from one sample in a study of CD8 T cells in ankylosing spondylitis. TCRdb redid the calling of the 5' RACE reads with MiXCR, one entry per CDR3 protein. The sample lists about 110,000 distinct CDR3 sequences; more than 20% were seen once. The sample taken for sequencing was synovial fluid, either unsorted or a sorted T cell fraction (not recorded which). The receptors here all came from a male donor with ankylosing spondylitis.

V and J are TRBV6-4 and TRBJ2-6; the D is unclear. This CDR3 has 12 residues. The V end was cut by 8 bases, the J end by 2 bases, with 4 bases between. Germline CDR1 is MRHNA and CDR2 is SNTAGT. The CDR3 is CASSPGANVLTF. The DNA for the CDR3 is TGTGCCAGCTCCCCTGGGGCCAACGTCCTGACTTTC.

This sequence joins TRBV11-2 and TRBJ2-7, with 7 bases fitting TRBD2. The V gene end was trimmed by 3 bases and the J gene end by 7 bases; junction bases not matched to a gene: 18. CDR1 SGHAT and CDR2 FQNNGV come from the germline V gene. This CDR3 is 17 amino acids long. The CDR3, as DNA: TGTGCCAGCAGCTTCCAGATCGGACGTAGCGGAGCGGGAGAGCAGTACTTC. Translating gives CASSFQIGRSGAGEQYF.

The chain carries TRBV7-2 and TRBJ1-2, with D possibly being TRBD1 (5 bases). This CDR3 spans 17 amino acids. Trimming stripped 1 base from V and 6 bases from J, with 21 bases between. Germline lookup yields CDR1 SGHTA and CDR2 FQGNSA. The CDR3 DNA is TGTGCCAGCAGCTTAGTGGGGTCTTTTGGAGGGGTCGATGGCTACACCTTC. This codes for CASSLVGSFGGVDGYTF.

The gene calls are TRBV3-1 and TRBJ1-1; D might be TRBD1 (6 bases). CDR3 length: 15 amino acids. Trimming took off 4 bases at V and 1 base at J, with 13 bases between the two ends. Germline CDR1 reads LGHDT; CDR2 reads YNNKEL (reference sequence). DNA for the CDR3: TGTGCCAGCAGCCGTAACCCGGGACAGAACACTGAAGCTTTCTTT. Protein: CASSRNPGQNTEAFF.

V and J are TRBV14 and TRBJ2-2; 10 nucleotides line up with TRBD2. The CDR3 is 15 residues long. Germline V gives CDR1 SGHDN, CDR2 FVKESK. The ends lost 4 bases at V and 4 bases at J; junction bases unmatched: 3. CDR3 bases: TGTGCCAGCAGCCGGTTAGCGGGAGGCACCGGGGAGCTGTTTTTT. Residues: CASSRLAGGTGELFF.

The V and J genes are TRBV24-1 and TRBJ2-1, with D perhaps matching TRBD1 (6 bases). V was pared by 1 base and J by 4 bases, with 7 bases between. This CDR3 comprises 14 residues. The germline gives CDR1 KGHDR, CDR2 SFDVKD. CDR3 nucleotides: TGTGCCACCAGTGATTTAACAGGGTACAATGAGCAGTTCTTC. Protein product: CATSDLTGYNEQFF.

This clonotype was recorded at least ten times. This sequence joins TRBV24-1 and TRBJ2-3; 15 bases are shared with TRBD2. The CDR3 contains 18 residues. CDR1 and CDR2 from the germline V gene are KGHDR and SFDVKD. Trimming cost V 6 bases and J 2 bases; bases outside gene matches: 8. As DNA, the CDR3 is TGTGCCACCAGTCCCACGGGGACTAGCGGGAGGTCCACAGATACGCAGTATTTT. The encoded protein is CATSPTGTSGRSTDTQYF.

This clonotype appeared once. This chain connects TRBV20-1 to TRBJ2-1, with 7 bases aligning to TRBD2. This CDR3 is built from 15 residues. The germline V gene has CDR1 DFQATT and CDR2 SNEGSKA (reference sequence). V lost 3 bases to trimming and J lost 5 bases; unmatched junction nucleotides: 10. The chain's CDR3 is CSASSLAVTDNEQFF. Here the CDR3 DNA reads TGCAGTGCTAGTTCCCTAGCGGTTACCGACAATGAGCAGTTCTTC.

About this clonotype itself: One end of the junction varies from germline; a read error may be responsible. This chain uses TRBV20-1 with TRBJ2-3, with 10 bases aligning to TRBD1. Germline V gives CDR1 DFQATT, CDR2 SNEGSKA (reference sequence). This CDR3 spans 15 amino acids. DNA of the CDR3: TGCAGTGCCAGAGGGGACAGGGGAAGAACAGATACGCAGTATTTT. This encodes CSARGDRGRTDTQYF.

This clonotype was seen only a few times. This chain uses TRBV11-3 with TRBJ2-1; D gene uncertain. V lost 3 bases and J 9 bases, leaving 9 bases between the germline ends. The CDR3 is 12 amino acids. In germline, CDR1 is SGHNT, CDR2 YENEEA. CDR3 in amino acids: CASSFHMGEQFF. DNA for the CDR3: TGTGCCAGCAGCTTTCACATGGGTGAGCAGTTCTTC.

The V and J genes are TRBV4-2 and TRBJ2-3; 7 bases match TRBD2. There are 16 residues in the CDR3. V lost 9 bases and J lost 6; bases outside the gene matches: 18. Germline V gene lookup returns CDR1 LGHNA and CDR2 YNFKEQ. DNA of the CDR3: TGTGCCAGGGGCCCCGGTCTCCGCGGGAGTTGGGATACGCAGTATTTT. It is translated as CARGPGLRGSWDTQYF.

At least ten counts were recorded for this clonotype. The chain couples TRBV5-6 to TRBJ2-3; 7 nucleotides match TRBD2. Trimming at V came to 3 bases and at J to 2 bases, leaving 6 bases not matched to a gene. CDR3 length: 15 residues. Germline values: CDR1 SGHDT, CDR2 YYEEEE. CDR3 nucleotide sequence: TGTGCCAGCAGCTGGCTAGCGGAAGCCACAGATACGCAGTATTTT. It is translated as CASSWLAEATDTQYF.

This rearrangement joins TRBV20-1 to TRBJ2-2, with 8 bases matching TRBD1. Germline V lookup: CDR1 DFQATT, CDR2 SNEGSKA (reference sequence). This CDR3 is 14 amino acids long. Unmatched junction bases numbered 2, after V lost 0 bases and J lost 5 bases. The CDR3 DNA reads TGCAGTGCTAGAGACAGGGGGCAAACCGGGGAGCTGTTTTTT. This translates into CSARDRGQTGELFF.